This TCR beta chain stems from a study of T cell responses to AZD1222 COVID-19 vaccine. Study as a whole: Second-dose intervals near 4 or 12 weeks were combined.

The table came from immunoSEQ multiplex PCR; TCRdb's copy has only in-frame clones and leaves some out. The repertoire has roughly 99,000 clones, approximately 90% of them found once; the top ten carry less than 25%. In germline, CDR1 is LNHNV, CDR2 YYDKDF (reference sequence). The length of the CDR3 is 15 residues. V lost 0 bases, J lost 9 bases, and 15 bases lay in between. The sequence came from an adult in good health. The chain carries TRBV15 and TRBJ1-5; unclear D gene. Sequences were derived from peripheral blood, sampled on day 0 of AZD1222 vaccination. The CDR3 loop reads CATSRDPTAMRPQHF. CDR3 bases: TGTGCCACCAGCAGAGATCCCACAGCCATGAGGCCCCAGCATTTT.